The 9 T cell receptor beta chains in this list originate from one sample, sequenced in a study of blood T cell repertoires in COVID-19. Produced via immunoSEQ multiplex PCR; TCRdb's table is partial and in-frame only. The profile covers 200,000 to 250,000 clones, with 70% to 90% appearing a single time and 11% taken by the ten largest. What was sequenced was PBMCs or T cells enriched from blood (not recorded which). The receptors derive from a man aged 30 to 45 who had recovered from COVID-19.

This clone was counted once. The V call is TRBV5-1, the J call TRBJ2-3; 8 bases line up with TRBD2. Germline-derived CDR1 and CDR2 are SGHRS and YFSETQ. V lost 5 bases, J lost 2 bases, and 7 bases stayed unmatched. This CDR3 contains 15 residues. In nucleotides, the CDR3 is TGCGCCAGCAGTTCCGGGAGGGGGGCCACAGATACGCAGTATTTT. This translates into CASSSGRGATDTQYF.

This chain joins TRBV3-1 (or the pseudogene TRBV3-2) and TRBJ1-1; 7 bases align to TRBD1. The V gene's germline CDR1 is LGHDT and CDR2 YNNKEL (reference sequence). J lost 9 bases, V lost 4 bases, and 5 bases had no gene match. The CDR3 consists of 12 residues. CDR3 region: CASSLEGQKAFF. CDR3 sequence (DNA): TGTGCCAGCAGCCTCGAGGGACAGAAAGCTTTCTTT.

The rearrangement uses TRBV5-1 and TRBJ2-3, with TRBD2 matching over 9 bases. CDR1 is SGHRS and CDR2 is YFSETQ in the germline V gene. J was trimmed by 1 base and V by 0 bases; bases with no gene match: 0. The CDR3 consists of 15 residues. The CDR3 loop reads CASSLGTSGTDTQYF. The CDR3, as DNA: TGCGCCAGCAGCTTGGGGACTAGCGGCACAGATACGCAGTATTTT.

The rearrangement links TRBV11-2 to TRBJ2-4, with 7 bases identical to TRBD1. This CDR3 spans 16 amino acids. In germline, CDR1 is SGHAT, CDR2 FQNNGV. V trimming: 5 bases; J trimming: 3 bases; junction bases outside the gene matches: 10. CDR3 DNA sequence: TGTGCCAGCAGCACAACAAAACAGGGGATCAAAAACATTCAGTACTTC. It codes for CASSTTKQGIKNIQYF. Combining the CDR3 with reference TRBV11-2 and TRBJ2-4 gives the whole variable domain EAGVAQSPRYKIIEKRQSVAFWCNPISGHATLYWYQQILGQGPKLLIQFQNNGVVDDSQLPKDRFSAERLKGVDSTLKIQPAKLEDSAVYLCASSTTKQGIKNIQYFGAGTRLSVL.

This clone was observed a handful of times. The chain employs TRBV6-1 and TRBJ1-2; D is uncertain. The germline V gene encodes CDR1 MNHNS and CDR2 SASEGT. The CDR3 consists of 14 residues. With 3 bases removed from V and 4 bases from J, the gap between germline ends came to 12 bases. The CDR3 region has the DNA TGTGCCAGCAGTGAGGACGACTACGCCTATGGCTACACCTTC. Protein product: CASSEDDYAYGYTF.

The CDR3 here is CASSSRAAGNTIYF. The DNA for the CDR3 is TGTGCCAGCAGCTCGCGGGCAGCTGGAAACACCATATATTTT. The rearrangement uses TRBV5-4 and TRBJ1-3; D uncertain. This CDR3 has 14 residues. V gave up 3 bases and J gave up 2 bases, with 9 bases separating them. CDR1 and CDR2 (germline): SGHNT, YYREEE (reference sequence). The full variable domain, with the rest looked up from reference TRBV5-4 and TRBJ1-3, is ETGVTQSPTHLIKTRGQQVTLRCSSQSGHNTVSWYQQALGQGPQFIFQYYREEENGRGNFPPRFSGLQFPNYSSELNVNALELDDSALYLCASSSRAAGNTIYFGEGSWLTVV.

V and J are TRBV30 and TRBJ2-7, with 9 bases lining up with TRBD1. The CDR3 loop spans 15 amino acids. The germline gives CDR1 GTSNPN, CDR2 SVGIG (reference sequence). The trim removed 3 bases at V and 6 bases at J, leaving 12 bases unmatched. The DNA of the CDR3 is TGTGCCTGGAGCCTCCGGGACAGGGAAGGACTCGAGCAGTACTTC. Translation: CAWSLRDREGLEQYF.

V usage is TRBV7-8 and J usage is TRBJ1-3; D unclear. The germline V gene has CDR1 SGHVS and CDR2 FQNEAQ. CDR3 size: 16 residues. The V gene lost 3 bases and the J gene lost 0 bases, with 12 bases spanning the gap. The CDR3 region has the DNA TGTGCCAGCAGCTTCTATTCATCCTCCTCTGGAAACACCATATATTTT. Translated, it gives CASSFYSSSSGNTIYF.

V is TRBV5-5 and J is TRBJ1-4; no clear D. V was cut by 4 bases and J by 0 bases, with 10 bases left in between. CDR1 SGHKS and CDR2 YYEKEE come from the germline V gene (reference sequence). The CDR3 is 15 amino acids. CDR3 loop: CASSVSGATNEKLFF. In nucleotides, the CDR3 is TGTGCCAGCAGCGTAAGCGGTGCAACTAATGAAAAACTGTTTTTT.